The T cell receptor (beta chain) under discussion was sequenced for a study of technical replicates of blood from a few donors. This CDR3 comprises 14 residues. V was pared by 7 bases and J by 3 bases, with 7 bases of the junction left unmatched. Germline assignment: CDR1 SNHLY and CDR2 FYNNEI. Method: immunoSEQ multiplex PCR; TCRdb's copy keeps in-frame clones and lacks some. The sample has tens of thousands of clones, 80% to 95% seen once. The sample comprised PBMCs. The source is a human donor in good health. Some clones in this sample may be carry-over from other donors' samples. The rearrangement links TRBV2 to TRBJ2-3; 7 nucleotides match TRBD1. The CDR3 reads CASIWTGWTDTQYF. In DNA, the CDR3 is TGTGCCAGCATATGGACAGGTTGGACAGATACGCAGTATTTT.